This passage covers 25 T cell receptor beta chains from one sample sequenced in a study of blood T cell repertoires in COVID-19. The assay was immunoSEQ multiplex PCR, and TCRdb's table has in-frame clones only and misses some. The table shows 95,000 to 100,000 clones, with roughly nine tenths occurring only once. Source material: peripheral blood. The receptor source for this set is a man aged 45-65 years with acute or convalescent COVID-19.

Only one count was recorded for this clone. The rearrangement uses TRBV18 and TRBJ2-3; D unclear. CDR1 and CDR2 (germline): KGHSH, LQKENI. Trimming cost V 1 base and J 1 base, with 12 bases left between them. The CDR3 runs to 16 residues. The CDR3 is CASSPLDYYRTDTQYF. As DNA, the CDR3 is TGTGCCAGCTCACCACTAGATTACTACCGCACAGATACGCAGTATTTT.

The chain couples TRBV12-3 or TRBV12-4 to TRBJ2-7; D is ambiguous. The length of the CDR3 is 11 residues. Trimming cost V 2 bases and J 7 bases, with 6 bases left between them. As DNA, the CDR3 is TGTGCCAGCAGTTTATTCGGGGAGCAGTACTTC. Translating it yields CASSLFGEQYF.

J is TRBJ2-7 and V is TRBV9, with 8 bases lining up with TRBD1. V lost 2 bases and J lost 3; bases outside the gene matches: 4. Germline CDR1 reads SGDLS; CDR2 reads YYNGEE. This CDR3 has 14 amino acids. The CDR3 spells CASSVTGDFYEQYF. In nucleotides, the CDR3 is TGTGCCAGCAGCGTGACAGGGGACTTCTACGAGCAGTACTTC. The full variable domain, with the rest looked up from reference TRBV9 and TRBJ2-7, is DSGVTQTPKHLITATGQRVTLRCSPRSGDLSVYWYQQSLDQGLQFLIQYYNGEERAKGNILERFSAQQFPDLHSELNLSSLELGDSALYFCASSVTGDFYEQYFGPGTRLTVT.

This chain links TRBV5-6 with TRBJ1-5; no clear D. Deletions cut 4 bases from V and 7 bases from J, with 15 bases between. CDR3 length: 14 amino acids. Germline loops: CDR1 SGHDT, CDR2 YYEEEE. The CDR3: CASSGGEGGQPQHF. The CDR3 DNA reads TGTGCCAGCAGCGGCGGGGAGGGTGGGCAGCCCCAGCATTTT.

The chain carries TRBV15 and TRBJ1-2; no definite D call. The germline gives CDR1 LNHNV, CDR2 YYDKDF (reference sequence). The CDR3 is made up of 14 amino acids. Trimming stripped 1 base from V and 4 bases from J, with 10 bases between. CDR3 protein: CATSRASRLYGYTF. The CDR3 DNA follows: TGTGCCACCAGCAGAGCTTCCAGGCTCTATGGCTACACCTTC.

The rearrangement links TRBV15 to TRBJ2-4; 7 bases agree with TRBD1. V lost 0 bases, J lost 7 bases, and 6 bases stayed unmatched. The germline CDR1 and CDR2 sequences are LNHNV and YYDKDF (reference sequence). This CDR3 is built from 15 residues. CDR3 sequence reads: CATSREGRGSNIQYF. The CDR3, as DNA: TGTGCCACCAGCAGAGAAGGCAGGGGGAGTAACATTCAGTACTTC.

Worth noting for this clone: Other DNA sequences in the same sample also yield this CDR3. The chain combines TRBV5-1 with TRBJ1-2, with 12 positions matching TRBD1. The germline gives CDR1 SGHRS, CDR2 YFSETQ. The V segment lost 0 bases and the J segment 8 bases; nucleotides outside the gene matches: 2. There are 14 residues in the CDR3. The CDR3: CASSLAGTGGGYTF. In DNA form, the CDR3 reads TGCGCCAGCAGCTTGGCCGGGACAGGGGGCGGCTACACCTTC.

The chain uses TRBV14 and TRBJ1-3, with D uncertain. This CDR3 has 15 amino acids. Trimming pared 5 bases from V and 0 bases from J, leaving 11 bases between. The germline CDR1 and CDR2 sequences are SGHDN and FVKESK. The CDR3 reads CASSGGLLSGNTIYF. The CDR3 DNA follows: TGTGCCAGCAGCGGTGGTCTACTCTCTGGAAACACCATATATTTT.

The rearrangement uses TRBV5-4 and TRBJ2-7, with a tentative D call TRBD1 (6 bases). Trimming took 0 bases from V and 4 from J, leaving 14 bases between them. Germline V CDR1 and CDR2: SGHNT, YYREEE (reference sequence). The CDR3 is 15 amino acids. The CDR3 sequence is CASSLAKGRGYEQYF. The CDR3 DNA is TGTGCCAGCAGCTTGGCCAAGGGCAGGGGTTACGAGCAGTACTTC.

The table lists this clone with a few counts. The chain links TRBV10-2 to TRBJ2-7; 11 bases are shared with TRBD1. In germline, CDR1 is WSHSY, CDR2 SAAADI. V dropped 3 bases and J dropped 7; count of bases not matched to a gene: 8. The CDR3 loop spans 15 amino acids. The CDR3 here is CASSDIGQGAREQYF. The DNA for the CDR3 is TGCGCCAGCAGTGATATTGGACAGGGGGCTCGAGAGCAGTACTTC.

The chain combines TRBV7-2 with TRBJ2-1; TRBD2 might be the D (5 bases). Germline V gene lookup returns CDR1 SGHTA and CDR2 FQGNSA. Trimming left V 0 bases short and J 7 bases short, with 10 bases between. This CDR3 is 14 amino acids long. CDR3 in DNA: TGTGCCAGCAGCTTAGCTCGGGGAACAAATGAGCAGTTCTTC. This encodes CASSLARGTNEQFF.

This clone occurred once. This chain links TRBV11-2 with TRBJ1-3, with D hard to call. There are 14 residues in the CDR3. Germline assignment: CDR1 SGHAT and CDR2 FQNNGV. The V end lost 1 base, the J end lost 6 bases, and 10 bases lay between the germline ends. CDR3 in amino acids: CASSLGSGKNTIYF. CDR3 bases: TGTGCCAGCAGCTTAGGGTCGGGGAAAAACACCATATATTTT.

The V call is TRBV7-2, the J call TRBJ2-7; a possible D gene is TRBD1 (6 bases). There are 13 residues in the CDR3. The germline gives CDR1 SGHTA, CDR2 FQGNSA. Trimming took 4 bases from V and 11 from J, leaving 18 bases between them. The CDR3 loop reads CASSSPSQGPKYF. The CDR3 coding sequence is TGTGCCAGCAGCTCCCCTAGCCAGGGGCCAAAGTACTTC.

J is TRBJ2-7 and V is TRBV7-2; D might be TRBD2 (7 bases). CDR3 size: 15 residues. Looked up from germline, CDR1 is SGHTA and CDR2 is FQGNSA. V lost 4 bases to trimming and J lost 3 bases, with 16 bases between them. CDR3 region: CASSWLGGQGYEQYF. The CDR3 bases are TGTGCCAGCAGCTGGCTGGGGGGGCAGGGCTACGAGCAGTACTTC.

This sequence joins TRBV27 and TRBJ1-1; D ambiguous. The CDR3 covers 13 residues. V lost 4 bases and J lost 0, with 6 bases in between. CDR1 and CDR2 (germline): MNHEY, SMNVEV (reference sequence). The chain's CDR3 is CASSSYVNTEAFF. In nucleotides, the CDR3 is TGTGCCAGCAGTTCCTACGTGAACACTGAAGCTTTCTTT.

The rearrangement uses TRBV19 and TRBJ2-3, with TRBD1 matching over 11 bases. The CDR3 runs to 15 residues. V dropped 5 bases and J dropped 8; count of bases not matched to a gene: 9. Looked up from germline, CDR1 is LNHDA and CDR2 is SQIVND (reference sequence). The CDR3 sequence: CASSPGQGVRGTQYF. CDR3 bases: TGTGCCAGTAGTCCGGGACAGGGGGTTCGGGGTACGCAGTATTTT.

The V and J genes are TRBV7-2 and TRBJ1-3; D is possibly TRBD1 (5 bases). Germline CDR1 SGHTA, CDR2 FQGNSA. This CDR3 spans 15 amino acids. Trimming shortened V by 7 bases and J by 0 bases, and 13 bases separated the two germline ends. For the CDR3, the DNA is TGTGCCAGCACCCCCCTCGACAGCTCTGGAAACACCATATATTTT. Its translation: CASTPLDSSGNTIYF. Supplemented by reference TRBV7-2 and TRBJ1-3, the full variable domain reads GAGVSQSPSNKVTEKGKDVELRCDPISGHTALYWYRQSLGQGLEFLIYFQGNSAPDKSGLPSDRFSAERTGGSVSTLTIQRTQQEDSAVYLCASTPLDSSGNTIYFGEGSWLTVV.

The chain is built from TRBV10-3 and TRBJ2-7; 11 nucleotides line up with TRBD1. Trimming cost V 5 bases and J 5 bases; bases outside gene matches: 8. The CDR3 is 15 amino acids. Germline-derived CDR1 and CDR2 are ENHRY and SYGVKD. CDR3 in amino acids: CAISKGTGGGDEQYF. CDR3 nucleotides: TGTGCCATCAGTAAGGGGACAGGGGGAGGGGACGAGCAGTACTTC.

The chain employs TRBV5-1 and TRBJ2-1, with 9 positions matching TRBD2. The CDR3 has 17 residues. Trimming took 0 bases from V and 1 from J; bases not matched to a gene: 5. CDR1 SGHRS and CDR2 YFSETQ come from the germline V gene. The CDR3 is CASSLEASGASYNEQFF. CDR3 coding DNA: TGCGCCAGCAGCTTGGAAGCTAGCGGGGCTTCCTACAATGAGCAGTTCTTC.

V is TRBV6-4 and J is TRBJ1-2; D not resolved. V was trimmed by 8 bases and J by 7 bases, leaving 14 bases between them. This CDR3 has 12 amino acids. The germline CDR1 and CDR2 sequences are MRHNA and SNTAGT. The CDR3 sequence: CASRVRFCGYTF. As DNA, the CDR3 is TGTGCCAGCCGAGTCCGGTTTTGTGGCTACACCTTC.

The chain has TRBV11-1 and TRBJ1-2; 8 nucleotides line up with TRBD1. Per germline, CDR1 SGHAT and CDR2 FQDESV (reference sequence). This CDR3 spans 13 amino acids. Trimming cost V 5 bases and J 8 bases; bases outside gene matches: 7. The CDR3 nucleotides are TGTGCCAGCAGCCGTGACAGGGGACGCGGCTACACCTTC. As protein: CASSRDRGRGYTF.

The V call is TRBV20-1, the J call TRBJ1-2; D unclear. Germline values: CDR1 DFQATT, CDR2 SNEGSKA (reference sequence). The CDR3 consists of 11 residues. Trimming took 6 bases from V and 9 from J, leaving 14 bases between them. CDR3 amino acids: CSAWHEESYTF. The CDR3 bases are TGCAGTGCGTGGCATGAAGAAAGCTACACCTTC.

This chain joins TRBV6-5 and TRBJ2-2, with D possibly TRBD2 on 6 matching bases. The germline V and J ends were trimmed by 4 bases and 6 bases, with 12 bases remaining between them. This CDR3 is built from 14 residues. Germline CDR1 reads MNHEY; CDR2 reads SVGAGI. The DNA for the CDR3 is TGTGCCAGCAGTTTGGGGCGGGGCCCCGGGGAGCTGTTTTTT. It is translated as CASSLGRGPGELFF.

The chain employs TRBV5-4 and TRBJ2-5; 14 bases fit TRBD2. The CDR3 consists of 16 residues. Trimming removed 4 bases from V and 5 bases from J; junction bases left unmatched: 7. CDR1 and CDR2 (germline): SGHNT, YYREEE (reference sequence). In nucleotides, the CDR3 is TGTGCCAGCAGCCCCGGACTAGCGGGGGGCCGGGAGACCCAGTACTTC. Amino acids: CASSPGLAGGRETQYF.

This chain links TRBV4-1 with TRBJ2-1; D unclear. CDR3 size: 16 residues. V lost 1 base and J lost 3, with 13 bases in between. Germline V gene lookup returns CDR1 MGHRA and CDR2 YSYEKL. The CDR3 sequence: CASSQGRLVIYNEQFF. CDR3 in DNA: TGCGCCAGCAGCCAAGGCCGGCTAGTTATCTACAATGAGCAGTTCTTC.